The clone carrying this T cell receptor beta chain was found a few times. What it recognizes is unknown. The CDR3 loop spans 15 amino acids. Trimming took 0 bases from V and 4 from J, leaving 12 bases between them. Germline CDR1 is KGHSH and CDR2 is LQKENI. Whole-study findings and limits: Tumor Treg TCRs overlapped most with tumor naive CD4+ cells.

After constant-region reverse-primer amplification, full-length variable regions underwent semi-nested PCR with Nested Universal Primer A. TCRdb fed the 5' RACE reads into MiXCR, producing one record per CDR3 protein. The sample lists 50,000 to 65,000 distinct CDR3 sequences, around a quarter occurring once. The clonotype originates from a female donor with breast cancer. The V and J genes are TRBV18 and TRBJ1-1; the D gene is possibly TRBD1 (5 bases). The sequencing sample was made of tumor-infiltrating memory CD4+ T cells sorted from the breast tumor. Stated subset: memory CD4+ T cells, CD4+CD45RO+CD25-. CDR3 nucleotide sequence: TGTGCCAGCTCACCACCTAGGGGATCAGGCACTGAAGCTTTCTTT. This codes for CASSPPRGSGTEAFF. The whole variable domain, filled in from reference TRBV18 and TRBJ1-1, reads NAGVMQNPRHLVRRRGQEARLRCSPMKGHSHVYWYRQLPEEGLKFMVYLQKENIIDESGMPKERFSAEFPKEGPSILRIQQVVRGDSAAYFCASSPPRGSGTEAFFGQGTRLTVV.